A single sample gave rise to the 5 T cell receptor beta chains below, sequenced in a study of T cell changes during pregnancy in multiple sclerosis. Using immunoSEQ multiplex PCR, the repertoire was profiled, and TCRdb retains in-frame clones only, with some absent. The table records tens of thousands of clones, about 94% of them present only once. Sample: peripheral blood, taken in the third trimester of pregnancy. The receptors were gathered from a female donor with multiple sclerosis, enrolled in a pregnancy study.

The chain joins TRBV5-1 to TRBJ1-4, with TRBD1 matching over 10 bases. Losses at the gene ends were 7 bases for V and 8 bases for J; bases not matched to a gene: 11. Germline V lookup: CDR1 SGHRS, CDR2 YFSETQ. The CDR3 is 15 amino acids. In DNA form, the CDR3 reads TGCGCCAGCGCGGGACAGGGGACTCCCAAAGAAAAACTGTTTTTT. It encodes CASAGQGTPKEKLFF.

The CDR3 protein is CATTPGLATQETQYF. The CDR3, as DNA: TGTGCCACTACACCGGGACTAGCGACCCAAGAGACCCAGTACTTC. V gene TRBV19 combines with J gene TRBJ2-5, with 10 bases identical to TRBD2. The J segment lost 1 base and the V segment lost 10 bases, leaving 9 bases of the junction unmatched. The CDR3 is 15 residues long. The V gene's germline CDR1 is LNHDA and CDR2 SQIVND (reference sequence). The full variable domain, its missing parts supplied by reference TRBV19 and TRBJ2-5, is DGGITQSPKYLFRKEGQNVTLSCEQNLNHDAMYWYRQDPGQGLRLIYYSQIVNDFQKGDIAEGYSVSREKKESFPLTVTSAQKNPTAFYLCATTPGLATQETQYFGPGTRLLVL.

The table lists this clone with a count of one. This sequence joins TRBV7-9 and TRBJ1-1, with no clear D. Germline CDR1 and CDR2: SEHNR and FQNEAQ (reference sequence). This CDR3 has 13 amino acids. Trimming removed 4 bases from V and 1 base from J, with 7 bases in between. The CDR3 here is CASSSRENTEAFF. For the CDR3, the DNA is TGTGCCAGCAGCTCCCGGGAGAACACTGAAGCTTTCTTT.

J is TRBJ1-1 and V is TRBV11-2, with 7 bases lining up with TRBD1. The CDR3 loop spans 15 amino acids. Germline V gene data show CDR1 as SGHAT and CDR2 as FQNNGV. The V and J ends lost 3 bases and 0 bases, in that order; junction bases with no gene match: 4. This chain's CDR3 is CASSFEGQMNTEAFF. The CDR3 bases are TGTGCCAGCAGCTTCGAGGGACAGATGAACACTGAAGCTTTCTTT.

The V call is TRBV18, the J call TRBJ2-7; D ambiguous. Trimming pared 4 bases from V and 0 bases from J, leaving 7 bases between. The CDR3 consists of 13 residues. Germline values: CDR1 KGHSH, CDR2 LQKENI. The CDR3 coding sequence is TGTGCCAGCTCACGCACGAGCTCCTACGAGCAGTACTTC. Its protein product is CASSRTSSYEQYF.